The clone carrying this T cell receptor (beta chain) was counted at least ten times. As yet, its antigen is unknown. MiXCR was run by TCRdb on the 5' RACE reads, yielding one entry per CDR3 protein. The sample records 250,000 to 350,000 distinct CDR3 sequences, 6.5% to 8.5% being singletons. The CDR3 runs 17 residues. The germline V gene encodes CDR1 MGHRA and CDR2 YSYEKL. V lost 3 bases and J lost 0; bases outside the gene matches: 5. This sample is drawn from a study of T cells after yellow fever vaccination. Whole-study findings and limits: Subsequent booster samples again held most clones from primary vaccination (96% CD4, about 90% CD8). A weaker but faster secondary response was observed, peaking on day 5 versus 15.

The clonotype comes from a man between 18 and 35 years old who received the YFV17D yellow fever vaccine. This sample comprised PBMCs, obtained about 49 days after the first yellow fever vaccination. The chain combines TRBV4-1 with TRBJ2-7; 13 nucleotides line up with TRBD2. CDR3 amino acids: CASSHGLAGANSYEQYF. DNA for the CDR3: TGCGCCAGCAGCCACGGACTAGCGGGGGCCAACTCCTACGAGCAGTACTTC.